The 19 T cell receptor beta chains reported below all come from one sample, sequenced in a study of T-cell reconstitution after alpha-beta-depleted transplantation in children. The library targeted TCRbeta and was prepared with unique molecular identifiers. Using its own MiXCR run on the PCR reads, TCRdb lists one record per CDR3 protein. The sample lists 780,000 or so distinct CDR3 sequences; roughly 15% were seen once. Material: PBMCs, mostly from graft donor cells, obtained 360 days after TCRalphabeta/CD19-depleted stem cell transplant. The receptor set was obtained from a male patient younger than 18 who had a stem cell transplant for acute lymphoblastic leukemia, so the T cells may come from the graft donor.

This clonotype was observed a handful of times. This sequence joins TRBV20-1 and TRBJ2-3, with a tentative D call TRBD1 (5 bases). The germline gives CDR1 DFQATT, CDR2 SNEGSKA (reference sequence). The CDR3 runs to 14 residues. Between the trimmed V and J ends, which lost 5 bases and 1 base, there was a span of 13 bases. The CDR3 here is CSALGQPGTDTQYF. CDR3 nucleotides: TGCAGTGCTCTTGGACAACCGGGCACAGATACGCAGTATTTT.

The CDR3 region has the DNA TGTGCCAGCAGCTTAAGGGTTCGCAGCACAGATACGCAGTATTTT. Protein: CASSLRVRSTDTQYF. The chain couples TRBV7-9 to TRBJ2-3; D remains unclear. Trimming removed 2 bases at V and 0 bases at J, with 9 bases between. This CDR3 comprises 15 residues. CDR1 SEHNR and CDR2 FQNEAQ come from the germline V gene (reference sequence).

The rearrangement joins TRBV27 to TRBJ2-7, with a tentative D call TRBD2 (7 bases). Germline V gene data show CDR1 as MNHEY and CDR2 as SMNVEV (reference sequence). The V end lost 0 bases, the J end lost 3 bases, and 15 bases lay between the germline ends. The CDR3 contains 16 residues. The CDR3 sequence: CASSLSRSGGYYEQYF. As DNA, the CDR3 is TGTGCCAGCAGTTTATCGCGATCGGGGGGCTACTACGAGCAGTACTTC.

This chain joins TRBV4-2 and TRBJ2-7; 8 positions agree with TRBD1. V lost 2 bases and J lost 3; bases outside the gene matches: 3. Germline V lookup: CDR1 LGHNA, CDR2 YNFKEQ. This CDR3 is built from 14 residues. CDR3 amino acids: CASSQRTGFYEQYF. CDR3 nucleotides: TGTGCCAGCAGCCAACGGACAGGGTTCTACGAGCAGTACTTC.

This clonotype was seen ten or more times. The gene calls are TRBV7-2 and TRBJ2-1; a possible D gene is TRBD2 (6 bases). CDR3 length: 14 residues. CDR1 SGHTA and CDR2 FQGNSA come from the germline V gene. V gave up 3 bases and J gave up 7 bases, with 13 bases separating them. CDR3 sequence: CASSLILARNEQFF. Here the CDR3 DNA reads TGTGCCAGCAGCTTGATACTAGCTCGGAATGAGCAGTTCTTC.

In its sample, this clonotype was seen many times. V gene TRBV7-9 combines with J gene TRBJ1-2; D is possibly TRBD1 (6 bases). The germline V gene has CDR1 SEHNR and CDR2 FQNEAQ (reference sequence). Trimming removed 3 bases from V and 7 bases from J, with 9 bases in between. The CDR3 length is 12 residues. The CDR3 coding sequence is TGTGCCAGCAGCTTCCCCAGGGGTGGCTACACCTTC. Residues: CASSFPRGGYTF. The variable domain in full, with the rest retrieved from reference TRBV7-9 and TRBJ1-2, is DTGVSQNPRHKITKRGQNVTFRCDPISEHNRLYWYRQTLGQGPEFLTYFQNEAQLEKSRLLSDRFSAERPKGSFSTLEIQRTEQGDSAMYLCASSFPRGGYTFGSGTRLTVV.

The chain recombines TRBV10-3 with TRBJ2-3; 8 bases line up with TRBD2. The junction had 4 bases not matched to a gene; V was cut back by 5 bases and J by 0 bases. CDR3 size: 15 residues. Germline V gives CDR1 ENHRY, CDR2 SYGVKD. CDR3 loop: CAISHSGTSTDTQYF. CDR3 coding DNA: TGTGCCATCAGTCATAGCGGGACTAGCACAGATACGCAGTATTTT.

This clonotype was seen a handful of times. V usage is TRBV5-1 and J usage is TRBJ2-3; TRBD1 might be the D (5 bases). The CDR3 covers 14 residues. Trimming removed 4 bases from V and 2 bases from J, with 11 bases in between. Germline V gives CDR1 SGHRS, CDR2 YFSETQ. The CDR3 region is CASSAGIPTDTQYF. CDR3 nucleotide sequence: TGCGCCAGCAGCGCAGGGATCCCCACAGATACGCAGTATTTT.

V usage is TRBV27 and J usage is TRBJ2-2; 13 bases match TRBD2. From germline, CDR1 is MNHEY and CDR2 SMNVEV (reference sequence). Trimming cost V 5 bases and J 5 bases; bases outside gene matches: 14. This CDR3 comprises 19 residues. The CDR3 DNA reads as TGTGCCAGCAGTCTCCACTCGGGACTAGCGGGAAATCGGACCGGGGAGCTGTTTTTT. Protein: CASSLHSGLAGNRTGELFF.

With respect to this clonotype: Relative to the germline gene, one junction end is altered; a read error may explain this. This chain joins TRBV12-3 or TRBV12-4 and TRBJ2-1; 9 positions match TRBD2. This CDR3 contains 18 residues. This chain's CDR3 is CACSSTGVAGASYNEQFF. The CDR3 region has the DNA TGTGCCTGCAGTTCCACCGGGGTAGCGGGAGCGTCCTACAATGAGCAGTTCTTC.

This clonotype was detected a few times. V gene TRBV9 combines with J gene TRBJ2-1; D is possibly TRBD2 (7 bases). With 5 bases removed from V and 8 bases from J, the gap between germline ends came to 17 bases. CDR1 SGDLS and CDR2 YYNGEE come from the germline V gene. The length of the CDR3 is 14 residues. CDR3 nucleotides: TGTGCCAGCAGTAAGGGGGGACTAAGCGATGAGCAGTTCTTC. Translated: CASSKGGLSDEQFF.

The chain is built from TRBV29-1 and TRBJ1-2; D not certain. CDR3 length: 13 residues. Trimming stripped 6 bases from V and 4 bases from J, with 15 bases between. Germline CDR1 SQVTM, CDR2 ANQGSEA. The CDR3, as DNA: TGCAGCGTCGGACTTGAGGCAGGCTATGGCTACACCTTC. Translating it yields CSVGLEAGYGYTF. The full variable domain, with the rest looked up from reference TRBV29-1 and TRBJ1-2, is SAVISQKPSRDICQRGTSLTIQCQVDSQVTMMFWYRQQPGQSLTLIATANQGSEATYESGFVIDKFPISRPNLTFSTLTVSNMSPEDSSIYLCSVGLEAGYGYTFGSGTRLTVV.

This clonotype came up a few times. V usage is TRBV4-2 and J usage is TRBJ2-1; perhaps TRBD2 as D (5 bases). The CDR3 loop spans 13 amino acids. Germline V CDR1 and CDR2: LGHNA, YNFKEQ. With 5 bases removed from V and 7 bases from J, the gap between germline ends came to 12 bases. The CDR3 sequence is CASSFTGRNEQFF. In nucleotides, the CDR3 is TGTGCCAGCAGCTTCACGGGAAGGAATGAGCAGTTCTTC.

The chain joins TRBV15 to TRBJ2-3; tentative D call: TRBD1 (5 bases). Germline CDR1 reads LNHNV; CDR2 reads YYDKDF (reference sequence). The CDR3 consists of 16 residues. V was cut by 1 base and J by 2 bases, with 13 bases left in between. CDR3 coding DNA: TGTGCCACCAGCAGAGCTGGGGCTGCCCCCACAGATACGCAGTATTTT. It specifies CATSRAGAAPTDTQYF. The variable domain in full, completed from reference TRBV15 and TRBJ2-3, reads DAMVIQNPRYQVTQFGKPVTLSCSQTLNHNVMYWYQQKSSQAPKLLFHYYDKDFNNEADTPDNFQSRRPNTSFCFLDIRSPGLGDTAMYLCATSRAGAAPTDTQYFGPGTRLTVL.

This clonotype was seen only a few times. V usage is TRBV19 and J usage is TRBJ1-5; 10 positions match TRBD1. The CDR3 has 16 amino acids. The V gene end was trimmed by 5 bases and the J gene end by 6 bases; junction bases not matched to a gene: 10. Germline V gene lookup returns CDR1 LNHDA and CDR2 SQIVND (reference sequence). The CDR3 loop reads CASSVTGTGDRQPQHF. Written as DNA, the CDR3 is TGTGCCAGTAGTGTTACCGGGACAGGGGATCGTCAGCCCCAGCATTTT.

The CDR3 reads CASTPGRNYNEQFF. The CDR3 bases are TGTGCCAGCACGCCCGGCAGGAACTACAATGAGCAGTTCTTC. The rearrangement joins TRBV12-3 or TRBV12-4 to TRBJ2-1; D is undetermined. Deletions cut 7 bases from V and 3 bases from J, with 13 bases between. CDR3 size: 14 residues.

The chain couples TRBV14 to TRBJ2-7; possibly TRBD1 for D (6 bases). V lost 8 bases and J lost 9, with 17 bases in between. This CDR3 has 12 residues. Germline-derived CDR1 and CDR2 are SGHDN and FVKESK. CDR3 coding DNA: TGTGCCAGCGCCCCTCTAAGGGGGAGGCAGTACTTC. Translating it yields CASAPLRGRQYF.

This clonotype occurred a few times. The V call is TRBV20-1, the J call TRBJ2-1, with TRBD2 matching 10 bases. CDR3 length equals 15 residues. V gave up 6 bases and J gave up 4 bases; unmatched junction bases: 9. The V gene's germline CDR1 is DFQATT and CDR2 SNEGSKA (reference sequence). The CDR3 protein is CSAKRTSGTYNEQFF. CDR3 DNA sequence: TGCAGTGCCAAGAGGACTAGCGGAACATACAATGAGCAGTTCTTC.

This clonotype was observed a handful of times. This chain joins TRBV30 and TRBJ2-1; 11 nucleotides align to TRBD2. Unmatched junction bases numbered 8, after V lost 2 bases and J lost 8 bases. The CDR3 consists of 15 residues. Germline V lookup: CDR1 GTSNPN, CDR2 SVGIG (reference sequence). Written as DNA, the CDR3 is TGTGCCTGGAGTAGGCTAGCGGGAGGTACTTATGAGCAGTTCTTC. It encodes CAWSRLAGGTYEQFF.